The next 6 T cell receptor beta chains were all read from a single sample in a study of shared clonotypes between healthy human individuals. CD45RO-negative, CCR7-positively selected cells formed the naive CD8 fraction, excluding terminally differentiated effector memory CD45RA+ cells. Clones were sequenced by immunoSEQ multiplex PCR, and TCRdb holds only the in-frame ones, with some missing. This sample yields 1.5 million to 2.5 million clones, of which less than 95% are seen a single time; 0.95% to 1.5% belongs to the top ten. The material sequenced was naive CD8+ T cells sorted from blood. The receptors shown here come from a man younger than 35 in good health.

The CDR3 protein is CASSPTAYYGYTF. In DNA form, the CDR3 reads TGTGCCAGCAGTCCCACAGCCTACTATGGCTACACCTTC. The genes are TRBV27 and TRBJ1-2; D is undetermined. From germline, CDR1 is MNHEY and CDR2 SMNVEV (reference sequence). Trimming stripped 5 bases from V and 3 bases from J, with 10 bases between. The CDR3 extends over 13 amino acids.

The rearrangement links TRBV6-6 to TRBJ2-7; 7 bases are shared with TRBD2. Looked up from germline, CDR1 is MNHNY and CDR2 is SVGAGI (reference sequence). J lost 6 bases, V lost 6 bases, and 5 bases had no gene match. CDR3 length: 12 amino acids. CDR3 sequence: CASSRGGAEQYF. In DNA form, the CDR3 reads TGTGCCAGCAGCCGCGGGGGAGCCGAGCAGTACTTC.

This clone was counted once. CDR3 sequence: CASSLDPNPQGEGNTIYF. DNA for the CDR3: TGTGCCAGCAGCTTAGACCCAAACCCACAGGGGGAAGGAAACACCATATATTTT. The chain links TRBV11-3 to TRBJ1-3; 8 positions agree with TRBD1. V dropped 0 bases and J dropped 4; count of bases not matched to a gene: 11. From germline, CDR1 is SGHNT and CDR2 YENEEA. The CDR3 contains 18 residues. The entire variable domain, with the rest obtained from reference TRBV11-3 and TRBJ1-3, is as follows: EAGVVQSPRYKIIEKKQPVAFWCNPISGHNTLYWYLQNLGQGPELLIRYENEEAVDDSQLPKDRFSAERLKGVDSTLKIQPAELGDSAVYLCASSLDPNPQGEGNTIYFGEGSWLTVV.

This sequence joins TRBV4-1 and TRBJ1-1; no firm D call. This CDR3 is 13 amino acids long. Germline CDR1 reads MGHRA; CDR2 reads YSYEKL. Trimming removed 0 bases at V and 11 bases at J, with 13 bases between. The CDR3 coding sequence is TGCGCCAGCAGCCAAGATTGGGGAGAGAAGGCTTTCTTT. Amino acids: CASSQDWGEKAFF.

With regard to this clone: This same CDR3 is encoded by further DNA sequences in the sample. V usage is TRBV30 and J usage is TRBJ1-1; tentatively, D is TRBD1 (5 bases). Germline loops: CDR1 GTSNPN, CDR2 SVGIG (reference sequence). V was cut by 4 bases and J by 5 bases, with 14 bases left in between. There are 13 residues in the CDR3. The CDR3 here is CAWTLGGGTEAFF. The CDR3 region has the DNA TGTGCCTGGACCCTGGGGGGAGGAACTGAAGCTTTCTTT.

The CDR3 loop reads CASTYGTGVDEQFF. CDR3 DNA sequence: TGTGCCAGCACCTATGGGACAGGGGTGGATGAGCAGTTCTTC. This rearrangement joins TRBV6-1 to TRBJ2-1, with 10 bases that match TRBD1. Germline loops: CDR1 MNHNS, CDR2 SASEGT. The CDR3 runs 14 residues. The V gene end was trimmed by 7 bases and the J gene end by 8 bases; junction bases not matched to a gene: 8.